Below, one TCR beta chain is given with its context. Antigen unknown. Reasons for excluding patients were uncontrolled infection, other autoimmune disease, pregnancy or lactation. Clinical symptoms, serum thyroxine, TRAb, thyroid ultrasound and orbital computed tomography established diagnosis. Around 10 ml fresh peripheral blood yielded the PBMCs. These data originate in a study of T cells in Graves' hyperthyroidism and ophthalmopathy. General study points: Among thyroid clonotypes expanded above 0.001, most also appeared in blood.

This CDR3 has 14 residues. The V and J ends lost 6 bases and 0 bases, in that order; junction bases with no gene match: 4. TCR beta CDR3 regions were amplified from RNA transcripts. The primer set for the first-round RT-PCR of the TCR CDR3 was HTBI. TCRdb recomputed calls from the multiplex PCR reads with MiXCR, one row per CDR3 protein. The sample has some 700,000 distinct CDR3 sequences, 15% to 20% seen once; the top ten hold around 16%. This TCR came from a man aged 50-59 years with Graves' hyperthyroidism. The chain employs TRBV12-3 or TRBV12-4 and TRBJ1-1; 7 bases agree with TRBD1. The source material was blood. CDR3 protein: CASRTDRLNTEAFF. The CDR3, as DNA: TGTGCCAGCAGAACGGACAGGTTGAACACTGAAGCTTTCTTT.